This T cell receptor (beta chain) comes out of a study of a mutant IDH1 vaccine in newly diagnosed glioma. Overall study findings and caveats: Among patients, nearly 95% showed immune responses induced by the vaccine.

Points on this clone: Its specificity is not known.

Regarding time point: baseline, week 1 (first vaccination visit). Described treatment: pre-vaccination baseline after standard-of-care therapy. Assay: immunoSEQ multiplex PCR; the TCRdb copy retains only in-frame clones and omits some. Of 59,000 or so clones in the sample, 75% to 95% were seen once. This CDR3 has 15 amino acids. Germline V lookup: CDR1 MDHEN, CDR2 SYDVKM. The V end was cut by 6 bases, the J end by 0 bases, with 14 bases between. The source material was PBMCs, sampled from a glioma patient treated with radiotherapy, temozolomide or both. The receptor was isolated from a man aged 50-59 years with glioma. The chain combines TRBV28 with TRBJ1-1; D perhaps matches TRBD1 (6 bases). The CDR3 DNA sequence: TGTGCCAGCAGCCCGGACAGCCCTATGAACACTGAAGCTTTCTTT. It encodes CASSPDSPMNTEAFF.